This T cell receptor (beta chain) was found in a study of CXCR3-negative and CXCR3-positive naive CD8 T cells. 5' RACE with UMI labels generated the TRB cDNA libraries. TCRdb derives one entry per CDR3 protein from the 5' RACE reads, leaving out DNA. The listing records 65,000 to 85,000 distinct CDR3 sequences. The origin of this receptor is a human donor in good health. Some clones in this sample may be carry-over from other donors' samples. The sequenced sample consisted of naive CXCR3- CD8+ T cells from blood. Subset noted: CD45RO-CCR7+CD27+CD95- naive CD8+ T cells lacking CXCR3 (TNR3-).

The CDR3 loop is CASSQPLAGEDEQFF. The chain recombines TRBV7-9 with TRBJ2-1; absent DNA, TCRdb's TRBD2 call cannot be checked. The CDR3 sequence is 15 residues long. Germline CDR1 SEHNR, CDR2 FQNEAQ (reference sequence).